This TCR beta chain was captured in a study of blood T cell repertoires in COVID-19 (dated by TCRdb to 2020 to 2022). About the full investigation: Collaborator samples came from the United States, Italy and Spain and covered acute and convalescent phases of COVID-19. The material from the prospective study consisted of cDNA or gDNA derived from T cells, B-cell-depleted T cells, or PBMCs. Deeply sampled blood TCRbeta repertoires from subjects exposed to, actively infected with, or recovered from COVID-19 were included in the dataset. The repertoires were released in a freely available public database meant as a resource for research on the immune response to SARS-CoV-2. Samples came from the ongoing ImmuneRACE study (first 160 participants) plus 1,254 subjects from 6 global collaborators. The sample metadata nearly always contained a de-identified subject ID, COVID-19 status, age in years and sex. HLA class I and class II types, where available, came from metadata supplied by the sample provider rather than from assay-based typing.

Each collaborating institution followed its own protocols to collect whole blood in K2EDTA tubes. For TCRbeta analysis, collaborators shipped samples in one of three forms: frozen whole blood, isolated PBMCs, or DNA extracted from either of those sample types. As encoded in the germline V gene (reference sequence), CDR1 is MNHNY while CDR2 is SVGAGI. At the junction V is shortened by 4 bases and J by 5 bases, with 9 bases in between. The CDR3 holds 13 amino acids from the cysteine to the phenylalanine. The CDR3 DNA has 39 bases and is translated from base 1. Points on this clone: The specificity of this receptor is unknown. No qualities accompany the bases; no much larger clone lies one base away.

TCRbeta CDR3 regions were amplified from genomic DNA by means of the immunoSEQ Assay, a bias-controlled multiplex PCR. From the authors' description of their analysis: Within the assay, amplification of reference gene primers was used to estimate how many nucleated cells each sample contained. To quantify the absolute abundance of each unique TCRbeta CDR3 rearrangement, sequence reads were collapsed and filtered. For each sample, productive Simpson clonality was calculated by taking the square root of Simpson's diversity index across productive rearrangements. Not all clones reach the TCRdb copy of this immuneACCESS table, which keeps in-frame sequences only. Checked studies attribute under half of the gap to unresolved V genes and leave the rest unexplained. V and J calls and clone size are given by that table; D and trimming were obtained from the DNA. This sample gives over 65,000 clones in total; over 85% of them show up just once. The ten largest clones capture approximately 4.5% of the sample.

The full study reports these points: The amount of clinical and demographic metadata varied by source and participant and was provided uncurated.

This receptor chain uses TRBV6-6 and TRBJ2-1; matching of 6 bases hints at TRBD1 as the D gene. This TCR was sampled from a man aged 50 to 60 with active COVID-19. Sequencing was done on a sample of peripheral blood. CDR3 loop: CASSFRDNNEQFF. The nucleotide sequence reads TGTGCCAGCAGTTTCCGGGACAACAATGAGCAGTTCTTC.